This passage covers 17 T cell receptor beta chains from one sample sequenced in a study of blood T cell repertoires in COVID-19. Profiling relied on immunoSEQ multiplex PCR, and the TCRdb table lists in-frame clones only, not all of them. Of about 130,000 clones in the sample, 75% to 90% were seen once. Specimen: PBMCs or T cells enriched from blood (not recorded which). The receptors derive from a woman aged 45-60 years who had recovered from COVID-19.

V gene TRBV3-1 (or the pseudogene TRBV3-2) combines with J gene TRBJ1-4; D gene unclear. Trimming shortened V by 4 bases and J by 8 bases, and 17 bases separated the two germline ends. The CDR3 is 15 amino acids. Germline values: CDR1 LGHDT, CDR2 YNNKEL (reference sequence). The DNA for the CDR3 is TGTGCCAGCAGCCCTTCATCTCAGGCGGGGGAAAAACTGTTTTTT. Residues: CASSPSSQAGEKLFF.

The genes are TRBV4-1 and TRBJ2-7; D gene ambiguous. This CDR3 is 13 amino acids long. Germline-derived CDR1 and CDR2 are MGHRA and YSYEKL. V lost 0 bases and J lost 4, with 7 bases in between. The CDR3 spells CASSQDRWYEQYF. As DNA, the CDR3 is TGCGCCAGCAGCCAAGACAGGTGGTACGAGCAGTACTTC.

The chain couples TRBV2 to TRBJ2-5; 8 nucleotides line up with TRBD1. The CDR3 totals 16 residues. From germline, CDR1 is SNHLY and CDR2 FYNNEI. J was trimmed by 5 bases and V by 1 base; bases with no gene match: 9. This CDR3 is CASSEGGRGLGETQYF. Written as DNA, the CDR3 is TGTGCCAGCAGTGAAGGGGGCAGGGGGCTAGGGGAGACCCAGTACTTC.

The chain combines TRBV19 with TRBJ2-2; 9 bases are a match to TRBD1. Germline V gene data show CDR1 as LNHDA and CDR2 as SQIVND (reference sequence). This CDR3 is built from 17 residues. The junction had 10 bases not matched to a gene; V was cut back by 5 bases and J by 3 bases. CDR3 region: CASSSETGTGYTGELFF. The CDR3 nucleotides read TGTGCCAGTAGTTCGGAAACCGGGACAGGGTACACCGGGGAGCTGTTTTTT. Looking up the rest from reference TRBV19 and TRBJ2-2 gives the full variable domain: DGGITQSPKYLFRKEGQNVTLSCEQNLNHDAMYWYRQDPGQGLRLIYYSQIVNDFQKGDIAEGYSVSREKKESFPLTVTSAQKNPTAFYLCASSSETGTGYTGELFFGEGSRLTVL.

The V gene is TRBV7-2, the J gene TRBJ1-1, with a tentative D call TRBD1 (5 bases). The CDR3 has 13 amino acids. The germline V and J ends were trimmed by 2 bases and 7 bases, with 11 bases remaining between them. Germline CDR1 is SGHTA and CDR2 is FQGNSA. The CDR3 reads CASSLQGRSEAFF. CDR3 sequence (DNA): TGTGCCAGCAGCTTACAGGGCCGTAGTGAAGCTTTCTTT. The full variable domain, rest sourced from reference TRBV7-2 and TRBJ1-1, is GAGVSQSPSNKVTEKGKDVELRCDPISGHTALYWYRQSLGQGLEFLIYFQGNSAPDKSGLPSDRFSAERTGGSVSTLTIQRTQQEDSAVYLCASSLQGRSEAFFGQGTRLTVV.

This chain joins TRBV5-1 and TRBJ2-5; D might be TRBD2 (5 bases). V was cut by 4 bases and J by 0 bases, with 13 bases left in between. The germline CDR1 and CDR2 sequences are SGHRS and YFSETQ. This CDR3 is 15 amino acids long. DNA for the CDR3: TGCGCCAGCAGCCCGGGGATCGGGTACCAAGAGACCCAGTACTTC. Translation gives CASSPGIGYQETQYF.

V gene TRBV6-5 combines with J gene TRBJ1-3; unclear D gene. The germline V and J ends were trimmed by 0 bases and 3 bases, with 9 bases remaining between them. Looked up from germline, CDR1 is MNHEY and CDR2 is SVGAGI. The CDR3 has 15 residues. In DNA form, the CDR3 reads TGTGCCAGCAGTTACTCGAGGGCACTTGGAAACACCATATATTTT. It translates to CASSYSRALGNTIYF.

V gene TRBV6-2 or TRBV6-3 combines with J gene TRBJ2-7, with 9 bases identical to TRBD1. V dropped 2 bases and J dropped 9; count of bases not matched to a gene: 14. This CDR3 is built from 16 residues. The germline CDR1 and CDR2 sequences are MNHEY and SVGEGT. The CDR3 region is CASSYGWGQGNLGQYF. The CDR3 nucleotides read TGTGCCAGCAGTTACGGATGGGGACAGGGCAATTTGGGGCAGTACTTC.

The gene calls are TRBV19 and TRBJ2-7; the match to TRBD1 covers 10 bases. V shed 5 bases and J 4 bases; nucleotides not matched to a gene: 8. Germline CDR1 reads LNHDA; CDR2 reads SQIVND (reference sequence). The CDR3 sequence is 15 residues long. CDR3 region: CASSDSGQGRYEQYF. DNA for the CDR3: TGTGCCAGTAGTGATTCGGGACAGGGGAGGTACGAGCAGTACTTC. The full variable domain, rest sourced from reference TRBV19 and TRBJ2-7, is DGGITQSPKYLFRKEGQNVTLSCEQNLNHDAMYWYRQDPGQGLRLIYYSQIVNDFQKGDIAEGYSVSREKKESFPLTVTSAQKNPTAFYLCASSDSGQGRYEQYFGPGTRLTVT.

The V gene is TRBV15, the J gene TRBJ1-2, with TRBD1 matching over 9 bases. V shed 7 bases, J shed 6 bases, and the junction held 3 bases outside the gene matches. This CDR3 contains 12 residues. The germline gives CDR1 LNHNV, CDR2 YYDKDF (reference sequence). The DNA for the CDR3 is TGTGCCACCACCCGACAGGGGGATGGCTACACCTTC. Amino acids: CATTRQGDGYTF. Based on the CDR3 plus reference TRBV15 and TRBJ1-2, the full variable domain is DAMVIQNPRYQVTQFGKPVTLSCSQTLNHNVMYWYQQKSSQAPKLLFHYYDKDFNNEADTPDNFQSRRPNTSFCFLDIRSPGLGDTAMYLCATTRQGDGYTFGSGTRLTVV.

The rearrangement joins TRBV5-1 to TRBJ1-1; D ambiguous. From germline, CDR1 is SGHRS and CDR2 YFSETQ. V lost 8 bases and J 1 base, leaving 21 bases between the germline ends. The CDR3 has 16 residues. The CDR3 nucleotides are TGCGCCAGTGATCCGTTAGCAGCGAACTCGAACACTGAAGCTTTCTTT. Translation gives CASDPLAANSNTEAFF.

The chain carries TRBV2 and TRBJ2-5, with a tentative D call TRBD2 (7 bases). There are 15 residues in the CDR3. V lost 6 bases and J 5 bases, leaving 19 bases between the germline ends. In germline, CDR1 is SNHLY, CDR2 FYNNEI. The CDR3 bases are TGTGCCAGCAGGCCCGCTGGGGGGGCTCGGGAGACCCAGTACTTC. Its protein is CASRPAGGARETQYF.

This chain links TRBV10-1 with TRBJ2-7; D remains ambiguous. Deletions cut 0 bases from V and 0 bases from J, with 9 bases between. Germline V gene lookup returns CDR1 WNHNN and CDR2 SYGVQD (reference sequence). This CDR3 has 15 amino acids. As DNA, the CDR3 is TGCGCCAGCAGTGAGTCGCCAGTTCTCTCCTACGAGCAGTACTTC. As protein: CASSESPVLSYEQYF.

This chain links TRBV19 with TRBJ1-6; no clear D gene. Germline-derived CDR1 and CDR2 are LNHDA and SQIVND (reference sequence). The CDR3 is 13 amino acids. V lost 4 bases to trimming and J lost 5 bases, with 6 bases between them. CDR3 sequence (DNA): TGTGCCAGTAGTAGGGCCAATAATTCACCCCTCCACTTT. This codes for CASSRANNSPLHF.

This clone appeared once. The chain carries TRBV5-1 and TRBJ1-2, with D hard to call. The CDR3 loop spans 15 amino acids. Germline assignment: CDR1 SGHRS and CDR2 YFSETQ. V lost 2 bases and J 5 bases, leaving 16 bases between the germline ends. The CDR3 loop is CASSFTRQFEYGYTF. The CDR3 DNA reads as TGCGCCAGCAGCTTTACACGACAATTCGAGTATGGCTACACCTTC.

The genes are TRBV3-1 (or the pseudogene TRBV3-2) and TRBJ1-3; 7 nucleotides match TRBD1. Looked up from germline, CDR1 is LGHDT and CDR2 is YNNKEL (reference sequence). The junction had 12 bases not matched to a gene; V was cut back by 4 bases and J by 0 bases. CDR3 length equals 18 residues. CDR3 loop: CASSLTGTATSSGNTIYF. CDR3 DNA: TGTGCCAGCAGCCTTACCGGGACAGCCACGAGCTCTGGAAACACCATATATTTT.

CDR3 sequence: CASIQQGSNTGELFF. The CDR3 nucleotides read TGTGCCAGTATCCAACAGGGGTCGAACACCGGGGAGCTGTTTTTT. The chain couples TRBV27 to TRBJ2-2, with TRBD1 identical over 7 bases. CDR3 length equals 15 residues. The germline V gene encodes CDR1 MNHEY and CDR2 SMNVEV (reference sequence). J was trimmed by 0 bases and V by 9 bases; bases with no gene match: 7.